The T cell receptor beta chain described here comes from a study of T-cell memory formation after mild COVID-19. TCRdb fed the 5' RACE reads into MiXCR, producing one record per CDR3 protein. The sample shows 300,000 to 350,000 distinct CDR3 sequences, just under 20% of them seen only once. V was cut by 1 base and J by 4 bases, with 13 bases left in between. The CDR3 has 15 amino acids. Germline V CDR1 and CDR2: LGHDT, YNNKEL (reference sequence). The sequence was collected from a man aged 18 to 29 who had mild COVID-19 (a few samples of this study predate the infection). Cell type and time point are not known. The sample taken for sequencing was PBMCs or a T cell subset sorted from them (not recorded which). The J gene is TRBJ1-2, the V gene TRBV3-1; the D gene is possibly TRBD1 (6 bases). The CDR3 sequence is CASSQGGAEGYGYTF. The CDR3 DNA sequence: TGTGCCAGCAGCCAAGGGGGGGCGGAAGGCTATGGCTACACCTTC.